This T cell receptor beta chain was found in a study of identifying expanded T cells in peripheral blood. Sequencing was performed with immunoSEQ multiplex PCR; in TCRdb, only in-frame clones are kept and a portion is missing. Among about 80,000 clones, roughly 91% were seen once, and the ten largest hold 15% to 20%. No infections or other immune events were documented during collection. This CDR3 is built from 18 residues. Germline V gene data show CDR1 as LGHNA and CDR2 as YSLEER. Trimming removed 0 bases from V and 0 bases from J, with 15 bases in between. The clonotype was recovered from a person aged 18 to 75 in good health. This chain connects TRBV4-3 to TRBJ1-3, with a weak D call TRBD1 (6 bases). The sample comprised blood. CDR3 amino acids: CASSQDWTVLISGNTIYF. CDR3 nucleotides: TGCGCCAGCAGCCAAGATTGGACAGTCCTTATCTCTGGAAACACCATATATTTT.